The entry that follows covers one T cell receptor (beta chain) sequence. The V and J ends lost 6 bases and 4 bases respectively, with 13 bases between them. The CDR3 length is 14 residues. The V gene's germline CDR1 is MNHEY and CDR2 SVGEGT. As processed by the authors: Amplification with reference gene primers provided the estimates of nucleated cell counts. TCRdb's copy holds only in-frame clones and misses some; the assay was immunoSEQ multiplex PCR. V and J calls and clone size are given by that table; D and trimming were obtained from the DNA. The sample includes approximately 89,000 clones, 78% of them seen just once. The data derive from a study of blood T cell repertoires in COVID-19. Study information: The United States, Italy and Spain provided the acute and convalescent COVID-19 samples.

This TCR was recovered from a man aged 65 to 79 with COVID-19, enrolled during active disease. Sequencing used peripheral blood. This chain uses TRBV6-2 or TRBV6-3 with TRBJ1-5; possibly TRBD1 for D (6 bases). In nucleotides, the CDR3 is TGTGCCAGCAGCCTACAGGGTCCAAATCAGCCCCAGCATTTT. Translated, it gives CASSLQGPNQPQHF.